These 20 T cell receptor beta chains were all obtained from the same sample, sequenced in a study of T-cell reconstitution after alpha-beta-depleted transplantation in children. The library targeted TCRbeta and was prepared with unique molecular identifiers. TCRdb re-called the PCR reads with MiXCR, one entry per CDR3 protein. The sample holds around 94,000 distinct CDR3 sequences; around 6% are singletons and the top ten take about 6.1%. Sequences were derived from PBMCs, mostly from graft donor cells, sampled 60 days after TCRalphabeta/CD19-depleted stem cell transplant. These receptors all come from a female patient between 2 and 15 years old who had a stem cell transplant for Fanconi anemia, so the T cells may come from the graft donor.

J is TRBJ1-2 and V is TRBV5-6; D is uncertain. Germline V gene sequence: CDR1 SGHDT, CDR2 YYEEEE. CDR3 length: 15 residues. With 0 bases removed from V and 1 base from J, the gap between germline ends came to 10 bases. The CDR3 reads CASSLVPTDNYGYTF. The CDR3 DNA reads as TGTGCCAGCAGCTTGGTTCCGACGGATAACTATGGCTACACCTTC.

This clonotype occurred many times. This chain links TRBV6-5 with TRBJ2-4; D unresolved. This CDR3 is 15 amino acids long. Trimming removed 3 bases from V and 0 bases from J, with 9 bases in between. The V gene's germline CDR1 is MNHEY and CDR2 SVGAGI. The CDR3 nucleotides are TGTGCCAGCAGTTATAACACTTTAGCCAAAAACATTCAGTACTTC. Amino acid sequence: CASSYNTLAKNIQYF.

This clonotype was counted only a few times. The chain couples TRBV14 to TRBJ1-1; D is unclear. In germline, CDR1 is SGHDN, CDR2 FVKESK. The ends were cut back, 1 base at V and 4 bases at J, with 10 bases in the middle. This CDR3 is 14 amino acids long. CDR3 residues: CASSQGLVVTEAFF. Written as DNA, the CDR3 is TGTGCCAGCAGCCAAGGCCTCGTAGTCACTGAAGCTTTCTTT.

This clonotype was observed many times. The V and J genes are TRBV20-1 and TRBJ2-1; TRBD2 matches 11 bases. Losses at the gene ends were 0 bases for V and 6 bases for J; bases not matched to a gene: 4. The CDR3 consists of 15 residues. The germline V gene encodes CDR1 DFQATT and CDR2 SNEGSKA (reference sequence). The CDR3 DNA sequence: TGCAGTGCTAGAGATAGCGGGAGGGCCTCCAATGAGCAGTTCTTC. This codes for CSARDSGRASNEQFF.

The chain recombines TRBV7-2 with TRBJ1-2, with TRBD1 matching over 7 bases. V shed 2 bases and J 4 bases; nucleotides not matched to a gene: 1. This CDR3 contains 13 residues. The V gene's germline CDR1 is SGHTA and CDR2 FQGNSA. The CDR3 region is CASSLWTGYGYTF. CDR3 nucleotide sequence: TGTGCCAGCAGCTTATGGACAGGCTATGGCTACACCTTC.

This clonotype has at least ten counts. This rearrangement joins TRBV18 to TRBJ2-1, with TRBD2 matching 7 bases. The V gene end was trimmed by 5 bases and the J gene end by 3 bases; junction bases not matched to a gene: 7. CDR1 and CDR2 from the germline V gene are KGHSH and LQKENI. This CDR3 spans 15 amino acids. CDR3 sequence (DNA): TGTGCCAGCTCAAGGGGACTATCCAACTACAATGAGCAGTTCTTC. Translated: CASSRGLSNYNEQFF.

This clonotype was observed at least ten times. This chain connects TRBV12-3 or TRBV12-4 to TRBJ2-1; TRBD2 agrees at 7 bases. The CDR3 has 15 amino acids. With 8 bases clipped from V and 4 bases from J, the junction kept 11 bases outside the gene matches. The CDR3 here is CASGRGFSGYNEQFF. The CDR3 DNA reads as TGTGCCAGCGGGCGGGGGTTTTCCGGGTACAATGAGCAGTTCTTC.

This clonotype came up a few times. The V call is TRBV27, the J call TRBJ2-3; possibly TRBD2 for D (5 bases). V was clipped by 10 bases and J by 4 bases, with 21 bases between them. The germline CDR1 and CDR2 sequences are MNHEY and SMNVEV (reference sequence). CDR3 size: 15 residues. CDR3 nucleotide sequence: TGTGCCACTGGGGTCAGCGGACGGACTCCAGATACGCAGTATTTT. It is translated as CATGVSGRTPDTQYF.

This clonotype was seen repeatedly, ten times or more. This chain joins TRBV5-1 and TRBJ2-2, with D tentatively TRBD2 (6 bases). The V gene lost 4 bases and the J gene lost 3 bases, with 7 bases spanning the gap. CDR1 and CDR2 (germline): SGHRS, YFSETQ. CDR3 size: 13 residues. In DNA form, the CDR3 reads TGCGCCAGCAGCCGGGACTACACCGGGGAGCTGTTTTTT. Encoded protein: CASSRDYTGELFF.

There are many counts of this clonotype. The rearrangement uses TRBV28 and TRBJ2-7; 12 nucleotides match TRBD2. V gave up 2 bases and J gave up 1 base; unmatched junction bases: 9. The CDR3 is 18 residues long. CDR1 is MDHEN and CDR2 is SYDVKM in the germline V gene. The CDR3 sequence: CASSLNLAGGHISYEQYF. The CDR3 coding sequence is TGTGCCAGCAGTTTAAACCTAGCGGGAGGGCACATTTCCTACGAGCAGTACTTC.

This clonotype was picked up a small number of times. This rearrangement joins TRBV9 to TRBJ1-4, with D unresolved. There are 15 residues in the CDR3. CDR1 is SGDLS and CDR2 is YYNGEE in the germline V gene. The V gene lost 4 bases and the J gene lost 3 bases, with 13 bases spanning the gap. This CDR3 reads CASSRTSPPNEKLFF. The CDR3 DNA reads as TGTGCCAGCAGCCGCACCTCACCTCCTAATGAAAAACTGTTTTTT.

The sample holds many counts of this clonotype. The rearrangement joins TRBV10-2 to TRBJ2-7, with TRBD2 matching 7 bases. V shed 6 bases and J 2 bases; nucleotides not matched to a gene: 13. From germline, CDR1 is WSHSY and CDR2 SAAADI. This CDR3 region has 16 residues. As DNA, the CDR3 is TGCGCCAGCAGCAATCCGGGACTATACAAGACCTACGAGCAGTACTTC. Its protein product is CASSNPGLYKTYEQYF.

This clonotype was counted ten times or more. This sequence joins TRBV20-1 and TRBJ2-1; 8 bases agree with TRBD2. From germline, CDR1 is DFQATT and CDR2 SNEGSKA (reference sequence). Trimming removed 1 base from V and 9 bases from J; junction bases left unmatched: 8. The CDR3 spans 14 residues. This CDR3 reads CSARAGTRVREQFF. DNA for the CDR3: TGCAGTGCTAGAGCCGGGACTAGAGTACGTGAGCAGTTCTTC.

In this sample, this clonotype turned up many times. The chain is built from TRBV4-2 and TRBJ2-1; the D gene is possibly TRBD2 (7 bases). There are 14 residues in the CDR3. Germline lookup yields CDR1 LGHNA and CDR2 YNFKEQ. With 7 bases removed from V and 2 bases from J, the gap between germline ends came to 12 bases. The CDR3 spells CASKGEGPYNEQFF. The CDR3 DNA reads as TGTGCCAGCAAGGGGGAGGGCCCCTACAATGAGCAGTTCTTC.

Many counts were recorded for this clonotype. The chain employs TRBV1 and TRBJ2-7; the table gives TRBD1 as D, unverified against the DNA. TRBV1 is flagged as a pseudogene. There are 15 residues in the CDR3. The CDR3 sequence: CTSSPTPTGGHEQYF. The DNA of the CDR3 is TGCACCAGCAGCCCGACACCGACAGGCGGCCACGAGCAGTACTTC.

This clonotype has more than one count but fewer than ten. The chain couples TRBV19 to TRBJ2-7, with D possibly being TRBD2 (7 bases). This CDR3 is built from 14 residues. Germline V CDR1 and CDR2: LNHDA, SQIVND (reference sequence). Trimming stripped 3 bases from V and 6 bases from J, with 15 bases between. The CDR3 DNA is TGTGCCAGTAGTATCTTCGGGGGGCAAAGCGAGCAGTACTTC. It encodes CASSIFGGQSEQYF.

This clonotype was observed a few times. The chain couples TRBV7-9 to TRBJ2-7; D is perhaps TRBD2 (6 bases). V lost 0 bases and J lost 6, with 12 bases in between. This CDR3 region has 14 residues. The V gene's germline CDR1 is SEHNR and CDR2 FQNEAQ (reference sequence). The CDR3 spells CASSLAEGSTEQYF. The CDR3 DNA follows: TGTGCCAGCAGCTTAGCGGAGGGTTCTACCGAGCAGTACTTC.

J is TRBJ2-5 and V is TRBV29-1; 9 bases fit TRBD2. V was pared by 4 bases and J by 3 bases, with 6 bases of the junction left unmatched. Germline assignment: CDR1 SQVTM and CDR2 ANQGSEA. The CDR3 extends over 14 amino acids. CDR3 amino acids: CSVVGTSSEETQYF. The CDR3 DNA is TGCAGCGTTGTAGGGACTAGCTCTGAAGAGACCCAGTACTTC.

This clonotype came up many times. This sequence joins TRBV7-2 and TRBJ2-1, with D maybe TRBD1 (5 bases). Germline loops: CDR1 SGHTA, CDR2 FQGNSA. The CDR3 spans 15 residues. Deletions cut 5 bases from V and 3 bases from J, with 14 bases between. Here the CDR3 DNA reads TGTGCCAGCAGCAGGACACCGGTGATCTACAATGAGCAGTTCTTC. Amino acid sequence: CASSRTPVIYNEQFF.

This clonotype showed up just a few times. The V gene is TRBV2, the J gene TRBJ2-3; no reliable D call. Deletions cut 4 bases from V and 4 bases from J, with 9 bases between. Germline assignment: CDR1 SNHLY and CDR2 FYNNEI. This CDR3 is 13 amino acids long. The CDR3 DNA is TGTGCCAGCAGTGTCATAGTTTCAGATACGCAGTATTTT. Translating it yields CASSVIVSDTQYF.